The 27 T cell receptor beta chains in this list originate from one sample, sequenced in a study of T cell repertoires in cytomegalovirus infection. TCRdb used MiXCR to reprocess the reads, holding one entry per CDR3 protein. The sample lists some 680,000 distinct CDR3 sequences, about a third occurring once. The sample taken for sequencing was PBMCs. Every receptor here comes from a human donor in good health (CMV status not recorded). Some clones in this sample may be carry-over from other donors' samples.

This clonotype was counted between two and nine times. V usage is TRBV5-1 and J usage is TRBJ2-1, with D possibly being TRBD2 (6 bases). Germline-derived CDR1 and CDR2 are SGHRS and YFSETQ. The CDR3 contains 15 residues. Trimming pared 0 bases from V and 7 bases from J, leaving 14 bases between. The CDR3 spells CASSLAASEVNEQFF. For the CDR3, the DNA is TGCGCCAGCAGCTTGGCAGCTAGCGAAGTTAATGAGCAGTTCTTC.

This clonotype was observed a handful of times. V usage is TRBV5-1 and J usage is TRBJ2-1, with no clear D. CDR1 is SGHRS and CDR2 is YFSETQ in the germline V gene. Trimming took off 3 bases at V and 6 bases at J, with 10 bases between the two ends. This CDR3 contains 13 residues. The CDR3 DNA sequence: TGCGCCAGCAGCTGGGCCCCGCGCAATGAGCAGTTCTTC. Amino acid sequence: CASSWAPRNEQFF.

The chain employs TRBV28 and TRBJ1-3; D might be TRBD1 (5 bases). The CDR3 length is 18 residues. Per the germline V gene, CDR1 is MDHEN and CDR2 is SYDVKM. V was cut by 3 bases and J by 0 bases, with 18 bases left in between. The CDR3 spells CASSFIGVGASSGNTIYF. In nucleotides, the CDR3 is TGTGCCAGCAGTTTCATAGGGGTAGGAGCCAGCTCTGGAAACACCATATATTTT.

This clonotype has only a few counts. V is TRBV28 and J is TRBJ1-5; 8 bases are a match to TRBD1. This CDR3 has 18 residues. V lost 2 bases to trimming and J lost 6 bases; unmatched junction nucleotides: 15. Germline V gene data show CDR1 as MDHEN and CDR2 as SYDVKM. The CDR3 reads CASSLGDRLYRDGQPQHF. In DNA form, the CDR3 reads TGTGCCAGCAGTTTAGGGGACAGGCTATACAGGGATGGTCAGCCCCAGCATTTT.

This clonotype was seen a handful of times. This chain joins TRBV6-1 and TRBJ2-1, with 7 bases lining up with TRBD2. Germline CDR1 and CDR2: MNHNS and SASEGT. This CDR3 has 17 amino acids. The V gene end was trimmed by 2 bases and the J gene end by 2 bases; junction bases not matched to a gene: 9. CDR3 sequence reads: CASSEWAAGGAYNEQFF. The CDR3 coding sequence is TGTGCCAGCAGTGAATGGGCAGCTGGGGGGGCCTACAATGAGCAGTTCTTC.

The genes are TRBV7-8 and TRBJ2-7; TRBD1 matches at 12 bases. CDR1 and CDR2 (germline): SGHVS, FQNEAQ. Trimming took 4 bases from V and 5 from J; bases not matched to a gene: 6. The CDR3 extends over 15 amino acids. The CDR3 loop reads CASSSPGTGGHEQYF. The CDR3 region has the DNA TGTGCCAGCAGCTCACCCGGGACAGGGGGCCACGAGCAGTACTTC.

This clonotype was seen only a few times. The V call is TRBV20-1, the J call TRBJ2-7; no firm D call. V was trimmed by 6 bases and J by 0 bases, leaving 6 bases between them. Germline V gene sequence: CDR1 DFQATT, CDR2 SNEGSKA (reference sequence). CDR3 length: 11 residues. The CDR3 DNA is TGCAGTGCCCTTCCCTCCTACGAGCAGTACTTC. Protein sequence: CSALPSYEQYF.

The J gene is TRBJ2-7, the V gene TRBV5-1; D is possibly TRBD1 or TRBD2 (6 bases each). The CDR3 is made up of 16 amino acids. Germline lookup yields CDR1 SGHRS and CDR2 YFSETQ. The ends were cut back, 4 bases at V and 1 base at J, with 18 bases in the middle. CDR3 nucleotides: TGCGCCAGCAGCCTTGGGGGCGGGGCACCATCCTACGAGCAGTACTTC. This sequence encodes CASSLGGGAPSYEQYF.

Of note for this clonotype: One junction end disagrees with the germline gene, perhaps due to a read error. The CDR3 DNA reads TGCGCCAGCAGTCAAGCAGGACTAGCGGGGGAGCTGTTTTTT. It is translated as CASSQAGLAGELFF. This chain connects TRBV4-1 to TRBJ2-2; 9 bases are shared with TRBD2. CDR1 is MGHRA and CDR2 is YSYEKL in the germline V gene. The CDR3 sequence is 14 residues long.

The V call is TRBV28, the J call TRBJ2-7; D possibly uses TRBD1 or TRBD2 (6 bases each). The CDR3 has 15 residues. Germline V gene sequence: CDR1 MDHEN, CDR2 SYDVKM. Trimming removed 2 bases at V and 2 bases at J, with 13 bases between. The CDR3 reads CASSLGGGRTYEQYF. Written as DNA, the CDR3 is TGTGCCAGCAGTTTAGGAGGGGGAAGGACCTACGAGCAGTACTTC.

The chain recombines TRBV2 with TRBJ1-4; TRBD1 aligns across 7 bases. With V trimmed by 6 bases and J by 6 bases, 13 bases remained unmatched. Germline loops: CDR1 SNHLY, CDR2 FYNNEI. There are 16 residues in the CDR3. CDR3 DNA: TGTGCCAGCAGGATGCGTACCGGGACAGAGGATGAAAAACTGTTTTTT. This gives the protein CASRMRTGTEDEKLFF.

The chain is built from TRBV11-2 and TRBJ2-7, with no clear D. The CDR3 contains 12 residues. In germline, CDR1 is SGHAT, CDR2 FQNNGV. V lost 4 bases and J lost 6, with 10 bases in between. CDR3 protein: CASSSAGIEQYF. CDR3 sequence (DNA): TGTGCCAGCAGCTCAGCTGGGATCGAGCAGTACTTC. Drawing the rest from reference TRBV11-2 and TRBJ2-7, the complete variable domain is EAGVAQSPRYKIIEKRQSVAFWCNPISGHATLYWYQQILGQGPKLLIQFQNNGVVDDSQLPKDRFSAERLKGVDSTLKIQPAKLEDSAVYLCASSSAGIEQYFGPGTRLTVT.

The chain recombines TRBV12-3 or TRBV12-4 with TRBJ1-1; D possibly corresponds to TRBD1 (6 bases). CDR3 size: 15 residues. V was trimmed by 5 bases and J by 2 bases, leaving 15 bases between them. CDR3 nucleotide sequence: TGTGCCAGCAGTCTATACAGGGTCGTTAACACTGAAGCTTTCTTT. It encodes CASSLYRVVNTEAFF.

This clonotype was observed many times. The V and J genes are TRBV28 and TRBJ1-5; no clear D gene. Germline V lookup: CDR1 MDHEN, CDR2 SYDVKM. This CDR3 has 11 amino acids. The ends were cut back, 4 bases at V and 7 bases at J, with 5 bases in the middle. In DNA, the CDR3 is TGTGCCAGCAGTTCAAGGCAGCCCCAGCATTTT. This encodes CASSSRQPQHF.

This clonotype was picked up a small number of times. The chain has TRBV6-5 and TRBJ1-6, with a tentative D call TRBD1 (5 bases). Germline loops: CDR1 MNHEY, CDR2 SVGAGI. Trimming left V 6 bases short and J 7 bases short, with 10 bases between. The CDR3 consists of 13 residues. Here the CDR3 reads CASSPGQNSPLHF. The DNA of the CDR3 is TGTGCCAGCAGCCCAGGGCAGAATTCACCCCTCCACTTT.

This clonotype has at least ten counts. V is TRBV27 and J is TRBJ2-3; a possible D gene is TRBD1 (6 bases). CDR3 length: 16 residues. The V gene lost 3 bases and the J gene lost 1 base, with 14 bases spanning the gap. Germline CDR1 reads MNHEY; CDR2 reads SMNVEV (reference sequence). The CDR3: CASSFVRQAGTDTQYF. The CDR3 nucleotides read TGTGCCAGCAGTTTCGTCAGACAGGCGGGCACAGATACGCAGTATTTT.

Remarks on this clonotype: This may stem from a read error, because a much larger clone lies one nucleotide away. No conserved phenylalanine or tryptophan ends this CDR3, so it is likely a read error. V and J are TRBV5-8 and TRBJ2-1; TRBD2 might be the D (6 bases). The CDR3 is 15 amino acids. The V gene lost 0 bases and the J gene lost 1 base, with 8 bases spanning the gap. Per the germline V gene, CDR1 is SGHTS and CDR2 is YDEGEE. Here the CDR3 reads CASSLVGGSYNEQFC. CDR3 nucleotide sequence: TGTGCCAGCAGCTTGGTCGGGGGATCCTACAATGAGCAGTTCTGC.

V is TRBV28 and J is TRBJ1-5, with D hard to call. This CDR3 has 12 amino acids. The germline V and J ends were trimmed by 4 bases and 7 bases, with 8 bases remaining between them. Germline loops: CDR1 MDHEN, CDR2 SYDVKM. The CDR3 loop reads CASSYRTQPQHF. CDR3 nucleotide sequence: TGTGCCAGCAGTTACCGGACCCAGCCCCAGCATTTT.

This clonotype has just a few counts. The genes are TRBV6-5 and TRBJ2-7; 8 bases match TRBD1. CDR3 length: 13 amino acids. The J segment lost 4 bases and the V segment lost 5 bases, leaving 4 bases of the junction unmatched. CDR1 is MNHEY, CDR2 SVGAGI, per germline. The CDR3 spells CASSGNRGYEQYF. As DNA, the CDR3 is TGTGCCAGCAGTGGAAACAGGGGGTACGAGCAGTACTTC.

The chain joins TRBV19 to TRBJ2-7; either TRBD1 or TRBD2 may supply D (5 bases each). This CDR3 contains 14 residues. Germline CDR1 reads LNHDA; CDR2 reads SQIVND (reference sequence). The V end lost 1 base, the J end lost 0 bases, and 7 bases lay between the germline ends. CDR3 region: CASSIVGASYEQYF. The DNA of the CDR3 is TGTGCCAGTAGTATAGTCGGGGCCTCCTACGAGCAGTACTTC.

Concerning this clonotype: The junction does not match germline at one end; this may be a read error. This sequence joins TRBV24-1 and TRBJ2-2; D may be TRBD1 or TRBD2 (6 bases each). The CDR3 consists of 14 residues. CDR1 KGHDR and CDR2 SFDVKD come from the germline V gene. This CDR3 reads CATRRGPNTWELFF. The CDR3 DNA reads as TGTGCCACCAGACGGGGGCCGAACACCTGGGAGCTGTTTTTT.

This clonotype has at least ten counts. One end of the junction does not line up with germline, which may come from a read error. The CDR3 loop is CASSLNGETQYF. The CDR3, as DNA: TGTGCCAGCAGTTTAAACGGGGAGACCCAGTACTTC. This sequence joins TRBV7-3 and TRBJ2-5; D gene unclear. This CDR3 is 12 amino acids long. The V gene's germline CDR1 is SGHTA and CDR2 FQGTGA. The full variable domain, in which reference TRBV7-3 and TRBJ2-5 provide the parts outside the CDR3, is GAGVSQTPSNKVTEKGKYVELRCDPISGHTALYWYRQSLGQGPEFLIYFQGTGAADDSGLPNDRFFAVRPEGSVSTLKIQRTERGDSAVYLCASSLNGETQYFGPGTRLLVL.

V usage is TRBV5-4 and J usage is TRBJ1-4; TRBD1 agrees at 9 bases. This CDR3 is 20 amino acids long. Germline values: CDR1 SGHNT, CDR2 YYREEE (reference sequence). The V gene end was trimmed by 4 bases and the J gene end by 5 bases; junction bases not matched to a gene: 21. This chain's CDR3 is CASSPDLGTGHGARNEKLFF. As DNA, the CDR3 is TGTGCCAGCAGCCCCGACTTAGGGACAGGGCATGGGGCGCGGAATGAAAAACTGTTTTTT.

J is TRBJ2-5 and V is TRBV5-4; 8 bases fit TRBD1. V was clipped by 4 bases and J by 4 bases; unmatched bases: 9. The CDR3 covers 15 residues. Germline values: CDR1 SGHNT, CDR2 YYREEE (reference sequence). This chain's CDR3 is CASSRTGGIRETQYF. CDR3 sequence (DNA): TGTGCCAGCAGCAGAACAGGGGGTATTCGAGAGACCCAGTACTTC.

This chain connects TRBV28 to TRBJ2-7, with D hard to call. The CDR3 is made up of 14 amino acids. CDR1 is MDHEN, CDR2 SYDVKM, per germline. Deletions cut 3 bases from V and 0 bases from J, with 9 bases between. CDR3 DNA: TGTGCCAGCAGTTTTTTAGGGTTCTCCTACGAGCAGTACTTC. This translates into CASSFLGFSYEQYF.

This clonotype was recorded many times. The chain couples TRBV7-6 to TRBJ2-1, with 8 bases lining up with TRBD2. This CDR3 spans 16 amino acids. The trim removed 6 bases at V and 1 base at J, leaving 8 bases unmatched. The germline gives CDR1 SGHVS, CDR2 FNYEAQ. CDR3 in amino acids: CASRRLGGESYNEQFF. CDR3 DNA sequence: TGTGCCAGCAGGCGACTCGGGGGGGAGTCCTACAATGAGCAGTTCTTC.

Here the CDR3 reads CASSSRDRAGANVLTF. For the CDR3, the DNA is TGTGCCAGCAGCTCCCGGGACAGGGCTGGGGCCAACGTCCTGACTTTC. The rearrangement uses TRBV4-2 and TRBJ2-6, with 9 bases aligning to TRBD1. The CDR3 has 16 residues. With V trimmed by 5 bases and J by 2 bases, 4 bases remained unmatched. Germline CDR1 is LGHNA and CDR2 is YNFKEQ.